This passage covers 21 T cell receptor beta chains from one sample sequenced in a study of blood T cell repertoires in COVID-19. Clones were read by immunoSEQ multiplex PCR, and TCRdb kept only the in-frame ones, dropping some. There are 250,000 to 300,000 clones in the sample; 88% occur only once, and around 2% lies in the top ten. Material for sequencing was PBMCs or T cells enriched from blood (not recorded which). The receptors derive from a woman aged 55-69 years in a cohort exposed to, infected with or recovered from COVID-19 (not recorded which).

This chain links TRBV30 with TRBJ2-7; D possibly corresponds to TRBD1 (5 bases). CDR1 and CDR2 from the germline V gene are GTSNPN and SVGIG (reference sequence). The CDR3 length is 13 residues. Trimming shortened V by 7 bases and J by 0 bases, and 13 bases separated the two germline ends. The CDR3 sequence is CASTDTSSYEQYF. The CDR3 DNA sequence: TGTGCCTCGACGGACACATCCTCCTACGAGCAGTACTTC.

DNA for the CDR3: TGTGCCAGCTCACCAGCGATTAAGAGTAGCAATCAGCCCCAGCATTTT. Its translation is CASSPAIKSSNQPQHF. This chain joins TRBV18 and TRBJ1-5; D remains unclear. The length of the CDR3 is 16 residues. In germline, CDR1 is KGHSH, CDR2 LQKENI. V lost 2 bases and J lost 0, with 11 bases in between.

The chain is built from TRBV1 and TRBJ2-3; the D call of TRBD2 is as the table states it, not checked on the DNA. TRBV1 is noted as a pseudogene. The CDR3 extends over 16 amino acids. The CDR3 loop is CTSSQRAGPLPDTQYF. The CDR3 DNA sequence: TGCACCAGCAGCCAACGAGCGGGACCCCTCCCAGATACGCAGTATTTT.

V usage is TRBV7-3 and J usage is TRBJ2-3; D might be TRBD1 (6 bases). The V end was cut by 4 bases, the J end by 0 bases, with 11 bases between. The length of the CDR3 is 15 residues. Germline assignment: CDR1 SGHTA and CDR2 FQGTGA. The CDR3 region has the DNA TGTGCCAGCAGCTCCGCCGGGACAAGCACAGATACGCAGTATTTT. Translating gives CASSSAGTSTDTQYF. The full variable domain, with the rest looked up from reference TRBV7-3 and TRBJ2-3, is GAGVSQTPSNKVTEKGKYVELRCDPISGHTALYWYRQSLGQGPEFLIYFQGTGAADDSGLPNDRFFAVRPEGSVSTLKIQRTERGDSAVYLCASSSAGTSTDTQYFGPGTRLTVL.

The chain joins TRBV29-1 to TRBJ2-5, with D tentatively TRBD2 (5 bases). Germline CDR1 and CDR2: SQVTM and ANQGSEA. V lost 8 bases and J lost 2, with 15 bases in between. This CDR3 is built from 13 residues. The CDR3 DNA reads TGCAGCAGCGTTGGTCCGGGGCAAGAGACCCAGTACTTC. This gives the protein CSSVGPGQETQYF.

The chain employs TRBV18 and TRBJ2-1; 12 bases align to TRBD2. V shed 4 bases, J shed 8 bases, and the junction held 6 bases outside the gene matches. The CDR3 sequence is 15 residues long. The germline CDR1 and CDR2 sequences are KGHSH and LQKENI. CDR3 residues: CASSRLAGGMDEQFF. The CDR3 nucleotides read TGTGCCAGCTCACGTCTAGCGGGAGGGATGGATGAGCAGTTCTTC.

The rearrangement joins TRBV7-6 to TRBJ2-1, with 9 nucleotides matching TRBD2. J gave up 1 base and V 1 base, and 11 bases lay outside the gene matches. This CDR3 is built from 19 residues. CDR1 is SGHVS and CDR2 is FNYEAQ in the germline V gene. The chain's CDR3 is CASSLVPRLAGNSYNEQFF. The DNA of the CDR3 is TGTGCCAGCAGCTTAGTGCCCCGGCTAGCGGGAAATTCCTACAATGAGCAGTTCTTC.

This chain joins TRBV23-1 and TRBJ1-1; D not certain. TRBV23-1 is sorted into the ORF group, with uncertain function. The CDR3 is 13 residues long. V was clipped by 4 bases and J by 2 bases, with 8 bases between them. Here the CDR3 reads CASSREVNTEAFF. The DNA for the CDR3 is TGCGCCAGCAGTCGGGAGGTTAACACTGAAGCTTTCTTT.

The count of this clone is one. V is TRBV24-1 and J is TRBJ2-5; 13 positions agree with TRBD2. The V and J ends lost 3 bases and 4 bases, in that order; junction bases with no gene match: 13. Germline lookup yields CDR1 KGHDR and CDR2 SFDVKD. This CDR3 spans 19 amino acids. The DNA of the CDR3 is TGTGCCACCAGTGATCCACTAGCGGGAGGGCCGGGGGCCGGAGAGACCCAGTACTTC. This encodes CATSDPLAGGPGAGETQYF.

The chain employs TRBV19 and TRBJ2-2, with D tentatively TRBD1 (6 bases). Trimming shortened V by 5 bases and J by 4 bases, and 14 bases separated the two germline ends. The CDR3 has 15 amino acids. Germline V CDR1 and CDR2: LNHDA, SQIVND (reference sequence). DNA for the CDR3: TGTGCCAGTAGTTCAGGGGACATAGTCACCGGGGAGCTGTTTTTT. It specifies CASSSGDIVTGELFF.

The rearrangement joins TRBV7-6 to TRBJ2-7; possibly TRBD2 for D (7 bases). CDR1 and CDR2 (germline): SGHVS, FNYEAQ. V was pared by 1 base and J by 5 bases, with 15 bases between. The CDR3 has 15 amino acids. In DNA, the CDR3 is TGTGCCAGCAGCTTAGTAGTACGGGGGGCACACGAGCAGTACTTC. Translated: CASSLVVRGAHEQYF.

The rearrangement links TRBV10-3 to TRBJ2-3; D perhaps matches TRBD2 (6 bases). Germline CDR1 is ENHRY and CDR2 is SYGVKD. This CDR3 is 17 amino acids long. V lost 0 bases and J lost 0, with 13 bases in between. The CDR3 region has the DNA TGTGCCATCAGTGAGTCCCCCGGGAGTGGCAGCACAGATACGCAGTATTTT. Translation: CAISESPGSGSTDTQYF.

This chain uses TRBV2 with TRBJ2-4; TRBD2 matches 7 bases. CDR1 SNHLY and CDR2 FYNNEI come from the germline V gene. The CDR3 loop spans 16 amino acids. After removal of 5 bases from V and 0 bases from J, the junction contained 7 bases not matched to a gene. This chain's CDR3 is CASSPLGGEAKNIQYF. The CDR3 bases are TGTGCCAGCAGTCCCCTGGGGGGGGAAGCCAAAAACATTCAGTACTTC. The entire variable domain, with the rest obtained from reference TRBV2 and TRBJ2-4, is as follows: EPEVTQTPSHQVTQMGQEVILRCVPISNHLYFYWYRQILGQKVEFLVSFYNNEISEKSEIFDDQFSVERPDGSNFTLKIRSTKLEDSAMYFCASSPLGGEAKNIQYFGAGTRLSVL.

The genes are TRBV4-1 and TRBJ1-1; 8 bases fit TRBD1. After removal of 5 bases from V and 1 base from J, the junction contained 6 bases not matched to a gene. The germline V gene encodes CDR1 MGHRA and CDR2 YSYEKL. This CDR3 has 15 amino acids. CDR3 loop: CASSYTGTGNTEAFF. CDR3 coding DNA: TGCGCCAGCAGCTACACCGGGACAGGGAACACTGAAGCTTTCTTT.

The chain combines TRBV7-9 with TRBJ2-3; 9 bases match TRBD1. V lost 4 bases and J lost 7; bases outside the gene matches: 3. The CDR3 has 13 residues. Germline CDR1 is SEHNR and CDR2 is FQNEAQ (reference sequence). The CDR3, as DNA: TGTGCCAGCAGCTCACAGGGGGCGCATACGCAGTATTTT. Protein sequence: CASSSQGAHTQYF.

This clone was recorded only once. The CDR3 DNA reads TGTGCCAGCAGCCAAGGGGCAGGTTACGAGCAGTACTTC. It is translated as CASSQGAGYEQYF. The chain recombines TRBV3-1 (or the pseudogene TRBV3-2) with TRBJ2-7; D is unclear. CDR1 and CDR2 (germline): LGHDT, YNNKEL (reference sequence). V was trimmed by 1 base and J by 4 bases, leaving 8 bases between them. The CDR3 is 13 residues long.

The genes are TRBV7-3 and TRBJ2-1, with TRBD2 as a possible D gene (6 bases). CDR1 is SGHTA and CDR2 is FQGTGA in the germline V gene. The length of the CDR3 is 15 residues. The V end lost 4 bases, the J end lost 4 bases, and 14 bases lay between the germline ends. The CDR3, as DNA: TGTGCCAGCAGCTCCGATAGCGGAGTTTACAATGAGCAGTTCTTC. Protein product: CASSSDSGVYNEQFF.

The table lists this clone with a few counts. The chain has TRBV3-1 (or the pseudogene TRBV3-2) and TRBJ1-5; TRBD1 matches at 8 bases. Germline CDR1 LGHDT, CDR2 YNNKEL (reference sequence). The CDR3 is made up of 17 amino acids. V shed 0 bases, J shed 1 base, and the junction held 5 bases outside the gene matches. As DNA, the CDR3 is TGTGCCAGCAGCCAAGACAGGGGGCTGGGGAGCAATCAGCCCCAGCATTTT. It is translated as CASSQDRGLGSNQPQHF.

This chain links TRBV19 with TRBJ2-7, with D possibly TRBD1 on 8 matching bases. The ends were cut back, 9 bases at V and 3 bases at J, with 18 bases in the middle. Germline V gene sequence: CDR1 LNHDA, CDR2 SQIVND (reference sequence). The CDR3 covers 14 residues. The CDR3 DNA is TGTGCCAGCAGTGACAGGGGAGGGGGCTACGAGCAGTACTTC. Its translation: CASSDRGGGYEQYF.

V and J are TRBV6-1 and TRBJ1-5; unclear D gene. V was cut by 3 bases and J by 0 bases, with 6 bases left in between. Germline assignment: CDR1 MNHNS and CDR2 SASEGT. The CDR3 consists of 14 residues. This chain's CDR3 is CASSDTPSNQPQHF. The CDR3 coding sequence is TGTGCCAGCAGTGACACTCCTAGCAATCAGCCCCAGCATTTT.

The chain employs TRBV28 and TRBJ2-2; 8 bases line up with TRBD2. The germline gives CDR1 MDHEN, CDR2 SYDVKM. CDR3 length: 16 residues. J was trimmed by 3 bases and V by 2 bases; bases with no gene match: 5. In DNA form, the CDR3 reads TGTGCCAGCAGTTTACCTAGCGGGTTATACACCGGGGAGCTGTTTTTT. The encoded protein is CASSLPSGLYTGELFF.